Shown below are 20 T cell receptor beta chains from a single sample sequenced in a study of response to subunit inactivated influenza vaccine. Using its own MiXCR run on the RT-PCR reads, TCRdb lists one record per CDR3 protein. The data show hundreds of thousands of distinct CDR3 sequences, with under 20% seen just once and about 11% held by the top ten. The material was PBMCs from blood, obtained approximately 5 days after vaccination. Every receptor here comes from a man in his fifties who received an inactivated influenza vaccine.

The V and J genes are TRBV6-2 or TRBV6-3 and TRBJ1-1, with a possible D match to TRBD1 (5 bases). Germline-derived CDR1 and CDR2 are MNHEY and SVGEGT. The V end lost 6 bases, the J end lost 1 base, and 18 bases lay between the germline ends. The CDR3 covers 16 residues. DNA of the CDR3: TGTGCCAGCAGCGACTGGGCATGGACATCGAACACTGAAGCTTTCTTT. It specifies CASSDWAWTSNTEAFF.

The V gene is TRBV12-3 or TRBV12-4, the J gene TRBJ1-1; the match to TRBD1 covers 8 bases. CDR3 length equals 16 residues. V lost 3 bases and J lost 5; bases outside the gene matches: 11. The CDR3 reads CASSFGLGQGETEAFF. The CDR3 DNA follows: TGTGCCAGCAGTTTCGGACTCGGACAGGGTGAGACTGAAGCTTTCTTT.

J is TRBJ1-2 and V is TRBV27; TRBD1 aligns across 8 bases. Looked up from germline, CDR1 is MNHEY and CDR2 is SMNVEV (reference sequence). The V and J ends lost 3 bases and 4 bases, in that order; junction bases with no gene match: 7. The CDR3 is 15 residues long. The CDR3 here is CASSFSGGAGYGYTF. CDR3 in DNA: TGTGCCAGCAGTTTTTCAGGGGGCGCGGGCTATGGCTACACCTTC.

The chain carries TRBV6-4 and TRBJ2-3, with 8 nucleotides matching TRBD2. Trimming removed 2 bases from V and 0 bases from J; junction bases left unmatched: 13. CDR1 is MRHNA, CDR2 SNTAGT, per germline. The CDR3 contains 19 residues. CDR3 protein: CASSDTGLVVTVSTDTQYF. In DNA form, the CDR3 reads TGTGCCAGCAGTGACACGGGACTAGTCGTCACAGTTAGCACAGATACGCAGTATTTT.

The chain's CDR3 is CASSQGGRGAREQYF. In nucleotides, the CDR3 is TGCGCCAGCAGCCAAGGCGGGCGGGGCGCCCGCGAGCAGTACTTC. The chain combines TRBV4-3 with TRBJ2-7, with D tentatively TRBD2 (6 bases). The CDR3 totals 15 residues. Per the germline V gene, CDR1 is LGHNA and CDR2 is YSLEER. The ends were cut back, 1 base at V and 6 bases at J, with 16 bases in the middle.

The genes are TRBV6-5 and TRBJ2-7, with 8 bases that match TRBD1. With V trimmed by 2 bases and J by 5 bases, 14 bases remained unmatched. This CDR3 is built from 17 residues. CDR1 and CDR2 from the germline V gene are MNHEY and SVGAGI. DNA of the CDR3: TGTGCCAGCAGTTACCACGACAGGGGAGGAAGTACCCACGAGCAGTACTTC. This sequence encodes CASSYHDRGGSTHEQYF.

This clonotype has only a few counts. This chain connects TRBV12-3 or TRBV12-4 to TRBJ2-2; 9 bases align to TRBD1. This CDR3 is 15 amino acids long. V shed 6 bases, J shed 7 bases, and the junction held 9 bases outside the gene matches. Here the CDR3 DNA reads TGTGCCAGCAGACAACTAACAGGGGGCATCGGGGAGCTGTTTTTT. Its protein product is CASRQLTGGIGELFF.

Notes on this clonotype: A much larger clone is a single base away; this may be a read error. This chain uses TRBV12-3 or TRBV12-4 with TRBJ2-1; D remains unclear. V was clipped by 9 bases and J by 8 bases, with 11 bases between them. The CDR3 runs to 11 residues. CDR3 region: CARSPLDEQFF. The DNA for the CDR3 is TGTGCCAGAAGTCCATTAGATGAGCAGTTCTTC.

In its sample, this clonotype was seen a few times. This chain joins TRBV7-8 and TRBJ1-2; TRBD1 matches at 7 bases. Germline V gene data show CDR1 as SGHVS and CDR2 as FQNEAQ. CDR3 length equals 15 residues. The J segment lost 8 bases and the V segment lost 5 bases, leaving 14 bases of the junction unmatched. The CDR3 DNA reads as TGTGCCAGCAGCCCCAGACTAGGACAGGCTTGGGGCTACACCTTC. Its protein product is CASSPRLGQAWGYTF.

This sequence joins TRBV7-8 and TRBJ2-4; 10 bases are a match to TRBD2. Germline V gene sequence: CDR1 SGHVS, CDR2 FQNEAQ. J was trimmed by 9 bases and V by 2 bases; bases with no gene match: 19. This CDR3 comprises 19 residues. Here the CDR3 reads CASSLSGLAAIHNGVIQYF. CDR3 coding DNA: TGTGCCAGCAGCTTAAGTGGACTAGCGGCCATCCATAACGGGGTCATTCAGTACTTC.

This clonotype has just a few counts. The CDR3: CASSYGGVGEQYF. CDR3 coding DNA: TGTGCCAGCAGTTACGGGGGAGTAGGGGAGCAGTACTTC. The V call is TRBV6-5, the J call TRBJ2-7; D is perhaps TRBD1 or TRBD2 (5 bases each). The CDR3 has 13 residues. CDR1 is MNHEY and CDR2 is SVGAGI in the germline V gene. Trimming removed 2 bases from V and 7 bases from J, with 12 bases in between.

This sequence joins TRBV20-1 and TRBJ2-1, with D possibly being TRBD2 (5 bases). CDR3 length: 13 amino acids. Per the germline V gene, CDR1 is DFQATT and CDR2 is SNEGSKA (reference sequence). V was pared by 6 bases and J by 6 bases, with 15 bases between. CDR3: CSAGSWQFNEQFF. CDR3 in DNA: TGCAGTGCGGGGAGTTGGCAGTTCAATGAGCAGTTCTTC.

This sequence joins TRBV25-1 and TRBJ2-3; D possibly uses TRBD1 or TRBD2 (5 bases each). V was cut by 1 base and J by 4 bases, with 12 bases left in between. CDR1 and CDR2 from the germline V gene are MGHDK and SYGVNS. The CDR3 covers 15 residues. The CDR3: CASSELGPKADTQYF. CDR3 sequence (DNA): TGTGCCAGCAGTGAATTGGGACCTAAGGCAGATACGCAGTATTTT.

This clonotype appeared a few times. V and J are TRBV20-1 and TRBJ1-1; D might be TRBD1 (5 bases). Trimming stripped 1 base from V and 4 bases from J, with 16 bases between. The CDR3 extends over 15 amino acids. The germline gives CDR1 DFQATT, CDR2 SNEGSKA (reference sequence). The CDR3 DNA reads TGCAGTGCTAGAGGGTTTCAGGGCGCGAGCACTGAAGCTTTCTTT. This codes for CSARGFQGASTEAFF.

This clonotype showed up many times. The rearrangement uses TRBV29-1 and TRBJ2-7; 11 bases line up with TRBD2. The germline CDR1 and CDR2 sequences are SQVTM and ANQGSEA. With V trimmed by 6 bases and J by 4 bases, 8 bases remained unmatched. CDR3 length: 14 residues. The chain's CDR3 is CSVRGTSGIYEQYF. In DNA, the CDR3 is TGCAGCGTGAGGGGGACTAGCGGCATATACGAGCAGTACTTC.

The V and J genes are TRBV9 and TRBJ2-1, with 15 bases matching TRBD2. The CDR3 extends over 16 amino acids. The V and J ends lost 6 bases and 8 bases, in that order; junction bases with no gene match: 9. In germline, CDR1 is SGDLS, CDR2 YYNGEE. The CDR3 coding sequence is TGTGCCAGCACCTCCGGGACTAGCGGGAGGTGGGATGAGCAGTTCTTC. The encoded protein is CASTSGTSGRWDEQFF.

The J gene is TRBJ2-1, the V gene TRBV2; weak D call: TRBD2 (6 bases). The germline V gene has CDR1 SNHLY and CDR2 FYNNEI. This CDR3 region has 13 residues. Trimming left V 7 bases short and J 10 bases short, with 17 bases between. The CDR3: CASTTGTPLEQFF. The CDR3, as DNA: TGTGCCAGCACGACCGGGACTCCCCTGGAGCAGTTCTTC.

This clonotype was observed a few times. The V gene is TRBV6-2 or TRBV6-3, the J gene TRBJ2-7; no definite D call. The V end was cut by 2 bases, the J end by 3 bases, with 11 bases between. The CDR3 is 14 amino acids. Germline V lookup: CDR1 MNHEY, CDR2 SVGEGT. The CDR3 DNA follows: TGTGCCAGCAGTTACCTTGGGATTCACTACGAGCAGTACTTC. It codes for CASSYLGIHYEQYF.

The V gene is TRBV7-3, the J gene TRBJ2-7; D remains unclear. CDR1 and CDR2 from the germline V gene are SGHTA and FQGTGA. This CDR3 contains 17 residues. Trimming left V 4 bases short and J 0 bases short, with 19 bases between. This chain's CDR3 is CASSSTWGALSSYEQYF. CDR3 nucleotide sequence: TGTGCCAGCAGCTCCACCTGGGGTGCCCTAAGCTCCTACGAGCAGTACTTC.

Note on this clonotype: Given a much more abundant clone one base away, this may be a read error. The chain employs TRBV11-2 and TRBJ2-5; D ambiguous. The germline gives CDR1 SGHAT, CDR2 FQNNGV. This CDR3 has 12 residues. V lost 5 bases, J lost 0 bases, and 4 bases lay in between. The CDR3 loop is CASSMDQETQYF. CDR3 coding DNA: TGTGCCAGCAGCATGGACCAAGAGACCCAGTACTTC.